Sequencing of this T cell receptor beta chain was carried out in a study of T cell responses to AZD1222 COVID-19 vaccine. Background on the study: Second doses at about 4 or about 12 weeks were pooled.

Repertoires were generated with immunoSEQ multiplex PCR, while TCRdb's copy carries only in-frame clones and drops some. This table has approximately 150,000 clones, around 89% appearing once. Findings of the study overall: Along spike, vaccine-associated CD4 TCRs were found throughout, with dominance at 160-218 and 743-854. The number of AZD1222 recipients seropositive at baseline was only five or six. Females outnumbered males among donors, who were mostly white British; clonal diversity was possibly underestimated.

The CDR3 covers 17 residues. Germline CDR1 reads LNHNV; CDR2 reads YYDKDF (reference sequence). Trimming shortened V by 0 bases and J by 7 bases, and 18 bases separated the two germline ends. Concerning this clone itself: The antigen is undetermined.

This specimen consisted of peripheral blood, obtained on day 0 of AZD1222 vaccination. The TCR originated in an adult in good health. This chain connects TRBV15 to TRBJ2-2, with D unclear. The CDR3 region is CATSRDEAQLGIGELFF. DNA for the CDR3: TGTGCCACCAGCAGAGATGAGGCGCAATTGGGGATCGGGGAGCTGTTTTTT.